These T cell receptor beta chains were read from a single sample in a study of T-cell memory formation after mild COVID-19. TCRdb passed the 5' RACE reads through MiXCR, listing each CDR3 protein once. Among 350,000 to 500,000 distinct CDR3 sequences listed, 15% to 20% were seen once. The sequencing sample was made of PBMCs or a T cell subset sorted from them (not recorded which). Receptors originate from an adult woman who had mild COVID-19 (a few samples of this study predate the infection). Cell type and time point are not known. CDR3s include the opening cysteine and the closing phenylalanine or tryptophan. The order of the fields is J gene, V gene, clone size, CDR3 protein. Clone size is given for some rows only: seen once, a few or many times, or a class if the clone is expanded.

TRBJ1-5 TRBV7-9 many CASSLETGANQPQHF
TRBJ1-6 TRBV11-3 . CASSLESSNSPLHF
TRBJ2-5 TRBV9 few CASSVTPPAGGQETQYF
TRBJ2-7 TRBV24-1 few CATSEAGRNYEQYF
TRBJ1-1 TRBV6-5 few CASKDSYEAFF
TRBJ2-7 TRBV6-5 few CASSYLANYEQYF
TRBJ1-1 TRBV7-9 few CASRRIGDRKIEAFF
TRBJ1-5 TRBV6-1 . CASSEARYSNQPQHF
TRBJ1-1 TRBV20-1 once CSATGGQSNTEAFF
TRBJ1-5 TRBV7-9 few CASSQDRGAQPQHF
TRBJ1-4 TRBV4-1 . CASSQVFLAAAANEKLFF
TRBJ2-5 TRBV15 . CATSRDPAGGQETQYF
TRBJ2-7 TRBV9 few CASSPSGGPTAYEQYF
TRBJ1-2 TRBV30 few CAWRPTTGLSYGYTF
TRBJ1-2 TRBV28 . CASRITPGTGGNTF
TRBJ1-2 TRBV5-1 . CASSARGQVYGYTF
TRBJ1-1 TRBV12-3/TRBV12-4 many CASRPTRDNTEAFF
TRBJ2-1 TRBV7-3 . CASSMRDPLDEQFF
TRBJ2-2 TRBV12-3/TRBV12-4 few CASQATLGQGARELFF
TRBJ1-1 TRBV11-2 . CASLEQGVTTEAFF
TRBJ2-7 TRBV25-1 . CASSEPDSYEQYF
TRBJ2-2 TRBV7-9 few CASSLPRRMRVTGELFF
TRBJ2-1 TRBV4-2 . CASSQMTGINNEQFF
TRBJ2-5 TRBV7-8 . CASSWELAGGGTQYF
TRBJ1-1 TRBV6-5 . CASSYEGGTEAFF
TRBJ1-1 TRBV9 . CASSPSPGGLTEAFF
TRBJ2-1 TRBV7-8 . CASSPRTTRGNNEQFF
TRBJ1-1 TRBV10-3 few CAIRATGTGVEAFF
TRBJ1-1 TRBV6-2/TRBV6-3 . CASSYGTVPNTEAFF
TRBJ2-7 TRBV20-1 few CSARETLSGKRSYEQYF
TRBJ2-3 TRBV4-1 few CASSRTERVTQYF
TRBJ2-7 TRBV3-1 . CASSQDALAGSYEQYF
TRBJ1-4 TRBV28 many CASSPRHPTNEKLFF
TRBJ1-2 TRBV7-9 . CASSSPTGGSIYGYTF
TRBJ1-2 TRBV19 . CASSIGQPYGYTF
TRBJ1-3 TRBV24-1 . CATSDPGTEGNTIYF
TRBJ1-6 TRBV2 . CASNDRDSSYNSPLHF
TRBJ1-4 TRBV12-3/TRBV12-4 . CASSLLGLDEKLFF
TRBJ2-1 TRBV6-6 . CASSSRTSGRFGNEQFF
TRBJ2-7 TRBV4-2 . CASSQDRIRESYEQYF
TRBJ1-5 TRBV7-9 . CASSLTTGPNQPQHF
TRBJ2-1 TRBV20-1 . CSARDGGSVSEQFF
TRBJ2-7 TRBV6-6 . CATSGAYEQYF
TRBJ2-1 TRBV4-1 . CASSQDRLIAGVITTNEQFF
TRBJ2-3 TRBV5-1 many CASSSGLAGTTDTQYF
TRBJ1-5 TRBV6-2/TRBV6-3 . CASTKDRGLYQPQHF
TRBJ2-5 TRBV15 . CATSRARGTQYF
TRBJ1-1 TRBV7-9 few CASSFDPGQGGTEAFF
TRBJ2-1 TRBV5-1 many CASSLGGSSYNEQFF
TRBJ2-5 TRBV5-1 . CASSPGAQRGQETQYF
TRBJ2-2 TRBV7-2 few CASSSRLGPGELFF
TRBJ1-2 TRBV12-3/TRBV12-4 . CASSPNVDYGYTF